Below, one T cell receptor beta chain is given with its context. Its antigen is still unknown. The CDR3 totals 15 residues. V gave up 5 bases and J gave up 1 base; unmatched junction bases: 6. Per germline, CDR1 LNHNV and CDR2 YYDKDF (reference sequence). This entry belongs to a study of CD8+ T cells in alopecia areata. Notes on the study in general: Patients displayed less clarity in TCR sharing than mice, a finding possibly related to HLA.

RNA was extracted and reverse transcribed into cDNA as the sequencing template. Method: immunoSEQ multiplex PCR; TCRdb's copy keeps in-frame clones and lacks some. The sample yields 90,000 to 150,000 clones, roughly 68% seen once. The TCR originated in a human donor in good health. The V gene is TRBV15, the J gene TRBJ2-3, with 7 bases lining up with TRBD1. Input material: CD4+ T cells sorted from blood. DNA of the CDR3: TGTGCCACCAGCGGAAGGGGGCGAGGCACAGATACGCAGTATTTT. It codes for CATSGRGRGTDTQYF.